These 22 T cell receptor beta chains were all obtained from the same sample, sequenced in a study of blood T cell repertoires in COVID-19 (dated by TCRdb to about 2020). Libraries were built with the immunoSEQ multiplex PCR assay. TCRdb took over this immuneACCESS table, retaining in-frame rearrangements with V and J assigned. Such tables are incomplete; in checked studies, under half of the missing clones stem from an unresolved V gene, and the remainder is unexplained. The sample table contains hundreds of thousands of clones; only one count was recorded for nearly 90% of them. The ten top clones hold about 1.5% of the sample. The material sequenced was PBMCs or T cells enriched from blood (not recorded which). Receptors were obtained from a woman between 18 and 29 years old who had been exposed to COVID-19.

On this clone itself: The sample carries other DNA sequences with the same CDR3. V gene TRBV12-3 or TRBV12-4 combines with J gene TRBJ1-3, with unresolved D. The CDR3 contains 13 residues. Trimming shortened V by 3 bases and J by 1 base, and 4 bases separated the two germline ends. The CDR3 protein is CASSFSSGNTIYF. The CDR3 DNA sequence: TGTGCCAGCAGTTTCAGTTCTGGAAACACCATATATTTT.

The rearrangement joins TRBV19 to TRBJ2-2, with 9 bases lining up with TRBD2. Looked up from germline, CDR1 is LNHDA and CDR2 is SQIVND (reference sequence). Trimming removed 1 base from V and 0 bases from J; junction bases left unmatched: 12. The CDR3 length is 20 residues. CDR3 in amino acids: CASSIGRVRASGANTGELFF. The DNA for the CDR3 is TGTGCCAGTAGTATAGGAAGGGTTCGGGCTAGCGGGGCGAACACCGGGGAGCTGTTTTTT.

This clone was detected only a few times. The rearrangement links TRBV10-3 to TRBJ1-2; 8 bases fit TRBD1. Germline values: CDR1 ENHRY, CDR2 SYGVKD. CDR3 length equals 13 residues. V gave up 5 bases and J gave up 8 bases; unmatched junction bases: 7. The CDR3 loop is CAISTGQGVGYTF. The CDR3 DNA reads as TGTGCCATCAGTACCGGACAGGGAGTAGGCTACACCTTC.

CDR3 sequence reads: CASSLLQGNTEAFF. CDR3 DNA: TGTGCCAGCAGCCTATTACAGGGGAACACTGAAGCTTTCTTT. This chain uses TRBV9 with TRBJ1-1; the D gene is possibly TRBD1 (6 bases). Deletions cut 4 bases from V and 1 base from J, with 11 bases between. CDR1 SGDLS and CDR2 YYNGEE come from the germline V gene. This CDR3 region has 14 residues. The full variable domain, its missing parts supplied by reference TRBV9 and TRBJ1-1, is DSGVTQTPKHLITATGQRVTLRCSPRSGDLSVYWYQQSLDQGLQFLIQYYNGEERAKGNILERFSAQQFPDLHSELNLSSLELGDSALYFCASSLLQGNTEAFFGQGTRLTVV.

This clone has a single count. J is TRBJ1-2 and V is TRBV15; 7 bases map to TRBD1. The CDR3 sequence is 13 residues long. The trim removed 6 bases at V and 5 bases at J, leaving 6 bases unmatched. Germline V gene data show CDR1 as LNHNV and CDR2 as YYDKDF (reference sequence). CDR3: CATSLTGTYGYTF. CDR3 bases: TGTGCCACCAGTTTGACAGGGACATATGGCTACACCTTC. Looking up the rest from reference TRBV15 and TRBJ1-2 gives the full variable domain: DAMVIQNPRYQVTQFGKPVTLSCSQTLNHNVMYWYQQKSSQAPKLLFHYYDKDFNNEADTPDNFQSRRPNTSFCFLDIRSPGLGDTAMYLCATSLTGTYGYTFGSGTRLTVV.

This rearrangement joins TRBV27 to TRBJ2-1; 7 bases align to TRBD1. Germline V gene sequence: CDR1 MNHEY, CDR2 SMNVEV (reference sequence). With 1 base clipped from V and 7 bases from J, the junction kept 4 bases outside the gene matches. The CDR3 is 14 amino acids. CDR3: CASSLFDRANEQFF. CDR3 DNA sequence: TGTGCCAGCAGTTTATTCGACAGGGCTAATGAGCAGTTCTTC.

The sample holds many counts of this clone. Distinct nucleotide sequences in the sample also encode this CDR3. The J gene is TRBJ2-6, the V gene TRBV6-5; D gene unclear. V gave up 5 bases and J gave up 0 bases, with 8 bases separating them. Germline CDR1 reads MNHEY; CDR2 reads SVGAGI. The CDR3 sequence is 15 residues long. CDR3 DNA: TGTGCCAGCAGTCCGACGGGCTCTGGGGCCAACGTCCTGACTTTC. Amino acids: CASSPTGSGANVLTF.

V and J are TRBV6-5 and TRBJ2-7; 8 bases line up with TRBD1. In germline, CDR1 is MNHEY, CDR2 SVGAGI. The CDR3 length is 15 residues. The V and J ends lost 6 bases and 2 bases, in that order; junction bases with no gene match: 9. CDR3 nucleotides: TGTGCCAGCAGGGGGGGACAGGTTGGCCCCTACGAGCAGTACTTC. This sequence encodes CASRGGQVGPYEQYF.

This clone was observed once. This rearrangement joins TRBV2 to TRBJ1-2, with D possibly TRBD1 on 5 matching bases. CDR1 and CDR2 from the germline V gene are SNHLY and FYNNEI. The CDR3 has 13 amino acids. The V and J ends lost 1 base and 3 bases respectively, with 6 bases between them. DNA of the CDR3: TGTGCCAGCAGTGAAGGCAGGGACTATGGCTACACCTTC. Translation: CASSEGRDYGYTF.

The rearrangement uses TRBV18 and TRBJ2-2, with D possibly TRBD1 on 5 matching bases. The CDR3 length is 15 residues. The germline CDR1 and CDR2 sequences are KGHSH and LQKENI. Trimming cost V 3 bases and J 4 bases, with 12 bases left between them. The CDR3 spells CASSPSGQGTGELFF. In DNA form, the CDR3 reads TGTGCCAGCTCACCCTCCGGGCAGGGCACCGGGGAGCTGTTTTTT.

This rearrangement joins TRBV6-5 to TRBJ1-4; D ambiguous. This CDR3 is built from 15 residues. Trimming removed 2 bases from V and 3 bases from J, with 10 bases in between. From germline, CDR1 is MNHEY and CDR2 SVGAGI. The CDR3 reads CASSYGVTANEKLFF. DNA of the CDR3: TGTGCCAGCAGTTACGGTGTCACGGCTAATGAAAAACTGTTTTTT.

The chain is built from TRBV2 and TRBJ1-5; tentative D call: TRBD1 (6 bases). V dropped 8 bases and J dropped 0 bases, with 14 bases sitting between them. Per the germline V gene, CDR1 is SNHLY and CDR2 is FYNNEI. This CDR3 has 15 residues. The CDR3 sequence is CASQDRSYSNQPQHF. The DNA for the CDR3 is TGTGCCAGCCAGGACAGAAGTTATAGCAATCAGCCCCAGCATTTT.

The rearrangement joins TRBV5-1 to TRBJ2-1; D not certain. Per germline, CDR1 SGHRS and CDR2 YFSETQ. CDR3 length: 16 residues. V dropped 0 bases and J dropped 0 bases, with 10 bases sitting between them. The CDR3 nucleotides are TGCGCCAGCAGCTTGGATGCGCGAAGCTCCTACAATGAGCAGTTCTTC. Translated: CASSLDARSSYNEQFF.

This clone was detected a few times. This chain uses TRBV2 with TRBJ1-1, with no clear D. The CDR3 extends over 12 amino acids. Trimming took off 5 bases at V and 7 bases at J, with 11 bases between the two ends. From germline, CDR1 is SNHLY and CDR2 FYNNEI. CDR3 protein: CASSLSLDEAFF. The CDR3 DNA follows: TGTGCCAGCAGTCTAAGTCTTGATGAAGCTTTCTTT.

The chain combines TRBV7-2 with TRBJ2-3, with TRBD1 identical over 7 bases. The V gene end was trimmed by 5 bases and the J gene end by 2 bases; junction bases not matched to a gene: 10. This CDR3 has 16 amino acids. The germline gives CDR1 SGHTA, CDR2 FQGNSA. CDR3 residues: CASSPDRVWSTDTQYF. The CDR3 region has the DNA TGTGCCAGCAGCCCAGACAGGGTTTGGTCCACAGATACGCAGTATTTT.

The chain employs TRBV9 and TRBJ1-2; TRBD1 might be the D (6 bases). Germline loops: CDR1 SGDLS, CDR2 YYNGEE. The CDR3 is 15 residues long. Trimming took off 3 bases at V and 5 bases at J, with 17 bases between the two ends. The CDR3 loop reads CASSARKGQQYGYTF. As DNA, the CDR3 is TGTGCCAGCAGCGCGAGGAAGGGACAACAGTATGGCTACACCTTC.

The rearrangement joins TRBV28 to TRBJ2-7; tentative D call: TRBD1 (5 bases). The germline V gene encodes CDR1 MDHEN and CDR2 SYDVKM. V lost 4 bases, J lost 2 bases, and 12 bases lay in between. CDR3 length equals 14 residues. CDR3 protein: CASSSVGRAYEQYF. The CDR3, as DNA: TGTGCCAGCAGTTCGGTGGGCAGGGCCTACGAGCAGTACTTC.

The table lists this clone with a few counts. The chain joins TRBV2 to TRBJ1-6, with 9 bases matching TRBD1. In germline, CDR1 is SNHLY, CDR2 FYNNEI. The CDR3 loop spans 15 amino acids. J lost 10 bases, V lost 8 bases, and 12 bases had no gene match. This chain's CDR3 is CASSPGTGYVSPLHF. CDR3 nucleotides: TGTGCCAGCTCACCCGGGACAGGGTATGTCTCACCCCTCCACTTT.

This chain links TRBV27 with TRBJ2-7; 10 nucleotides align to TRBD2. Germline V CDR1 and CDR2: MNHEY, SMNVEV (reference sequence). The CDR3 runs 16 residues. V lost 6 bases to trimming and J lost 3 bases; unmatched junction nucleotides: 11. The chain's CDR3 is CASSPPGWTSGYEQYF. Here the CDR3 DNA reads TGTGCCAGCAGCCCCCCGGGGTGGACTAGCGGCTACGAGCAGTACTTC.

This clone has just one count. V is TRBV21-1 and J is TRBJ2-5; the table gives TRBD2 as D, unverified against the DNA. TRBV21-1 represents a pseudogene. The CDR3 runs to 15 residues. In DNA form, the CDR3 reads TGTGCCAGCAGCTCAAAAACCCTGGGGGGGGAGACCCAGTACTTC. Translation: CASSSKTLGGETQYF.

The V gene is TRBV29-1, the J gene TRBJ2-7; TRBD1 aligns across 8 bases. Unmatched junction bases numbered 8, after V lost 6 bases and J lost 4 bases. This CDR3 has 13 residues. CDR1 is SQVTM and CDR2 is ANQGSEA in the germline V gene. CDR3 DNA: TGCAGCGTGATGACAGGGGAGGATTACGAGCAGTACTTC. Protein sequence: CSVMTGEDYEQYF.

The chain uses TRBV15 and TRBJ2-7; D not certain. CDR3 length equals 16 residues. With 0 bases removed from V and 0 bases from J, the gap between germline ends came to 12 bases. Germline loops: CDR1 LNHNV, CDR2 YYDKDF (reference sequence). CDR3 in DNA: TGTGCCACCAGCAGAGACATGGCACGATACTCCTACGAGCAGTACTTC. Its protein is CATSRDMARYSYEQYF.